The clone carrying this T cell receptor (beta chain) was counted between two and nine times. Its antigen is still unknown. Trimming cost V 6 bases and J 3 bases, with 12 bases left between them. The CDR3 runs to 13 residues. Germline V gene data show CDR1 as MNHEY and CDR2 as SVGAGI. Pooled samples include second doses given at about 4 or 12 weeks. These data originate in a study of T cell responses to AZD1222 COVID-19 vaccine. Study observations and caveats: Seropositive at baseline were only a handful of AZD1222 recipients. Reports say nearly half of spike-specific TCRs go after unmutated variant regions.

Sequenced by immunoSEQ multiplex PCR; TCRdb stores in-frame clones only, minus some. There are around 180,000 clones in the sample; around 90% occur only once, and 26% lies in the top ten. The material sequenced was peripheral blood, taken 28 days after the second AZD1222 dose. The receptor was derived from an adult who received the AZD1222 COVID-19 vaccine. This chain uses TRBV6-5 with TRBJ2-7, with D possibly being TRBD1 (5 bases). In nucleotides, the CDR3 is TGTGCCAGCAGAGGGGCAGGGATCTACGAGCAGTACTTC. This sequence encodes CASRGAGIYEQYF.